A single sample is the source of the 19 T cell receptor beta chains below, sequenced in a study of Graves' ophthalmopathy and Graves' hyperthyroidism (dated by TCRdb to 2017 to 2018). Sequencing relied on an Illumina HiSeq 2000. For repertoire sequencing, the TCR beta CDR3 regions were amplified from RNA transcripts. A first-round RT-PCR used HTBI primers with the Qiagen OneStep RT-PCR kit, followed by a second-round multiplex PCR, size selection and purification. In TCRdb, the public reads were trimmed at Q25 with fastp and aligned with MiXCR, with productive beta chains retained. Each CDR3 protein gets just one entry, which takes the most common genes and DNA from the rows behind it. Here the sample has 450,000 to 600,000 distinct CDR3 sequences; roughly 40% occur a single time. Of the sample, roughly 4% falls within the top ten clones. Sequencing used peripheral blood or thyroid tissue (not recorded which). Receptors originate from an adult man with Graves' hyperthyroidism.

The genes are TRBV5-5 and TRBJ2-7; 14 bases are shared with TRBD2. This CDR3 is built from 18 residues. V was pared by 2 bases and J by 3 bases, with 10 bases of the junction left unmatched. Germline assignment: CDR1 SGHKS and CDR2 YYEKEE (reference sequence). The CDR3 sequence: CASSLRTSGGPKDYEQYF. DNA of the CDR3: TGTGCCAGCAGCTTACGGACTAGCGGGGGGCCCAAAGACTACGAGCAGTACTTC.

V is TRBV20-1 and J is TRBJ2-7, with 11 bases identical to TRBD2. The J call is doubtful: the DNA matches TRBJ2-1 better. CDR1 is DFQATT, CDR2 SNEGSKA, per germline (reference sequence). CDR3 length: 14 residues. In DNA, the CDR3 is TGCAGTGCTAGTAGCGGGGGGGCGAGGAATGAGCAGTTCTTC. Amino acids: CSASSGGARNEQFF.

This clonotype was counted a few times. The chain couples TRBV24-1 to TRBJ2-1; a possible D gene is TRBD1 (5 bases). V dropped 4 bases and J dropped 8 bases, with 17 bases sitting between them. The CDR3 extends over 15 amino acids. In germline, CDR1 is KGHDR, CDR2 SFDVKD. In DNA, the CDR3 is TGTGCCACCAGTGAAGCTCAGGGTTTGGACGATGAGCAGTTCTTC. Translation gives CATSEAQGLDDEQFF.

To note about this clonotype: Given a much more abundant clone one base away, this may be a read error. CDR3 nucleotide sequence: TGTGCCAGTGGACAGGAGGGGAACACCGGGGAGCTGTTTTTT. It specifies CASGQEGNTGELFF. The chain combines TRBV9 with TRBJ2-2, with D possibly being TRBD1 (7 bases). Germline loops: CDR1 SGDLS, CDR2 YYNGEE. This CDR3 spans 14 amino acids. Trimming cost V 8 bases and J 1 base, with 12 bases left between them.

This clonotype was observed many times. This rearrangement joins TRBV5-1 to TRBJ1-1; 7 bases are shared with TRBD1. Germline V gene data show CDR1 as SGHRS and CDR2 as YFSETQ. J gave up 0 bases and V 4 bases, and 6 bases lay outside the gene matches. The CDR3 loop spans 15 amino acids. CDR3 in amino acids: CASSAQGGMNTEAFF. As DNA, the CDR3 is TGCGCCAGCAGCGCGCAGGGGGGGATGAACACTGAAGCTTTCTTT.

This clonotype was picked up many times. The chain uses TRBV6-5 and TRBJ1-6, with 8 positions matching TRBD1. V lost 10 bases and J lost 5; bases outside the gene matches: 10. The CDR3 totals 15 residues. Per germline, CDR1 MNHEY and CDR2 SVGAGI. CDR3 protein: CATYDQGANNSPLHF. The DNA for the CDR3 is TGTGCCACTTACGATCAGGGGGCGAATAATTCACCCCTCCACTTT.

The V and J genes are TRBV20-1 and TRBJ2-5, with a possible D match to TRBD1 (6 bases). The germline V and J ends were trimmed by 1 base and 5 bases, with 17 bases remaining between them. There are 15 residues in the CDR3. CDR1 and CDR2 (germline): DFQATT, SNEGSKA (reference sequence). The CDR3 loop is CSARAPTGLGETQYF. CDR3 sequence (DNA): TGCAGTGCTAGAGCGCCCACAGGGCTCGGGGAGACCCAGTACTTC.

This clonotype appeared many times. The chain is built from TRBV4-2 and TRBJ2-7; either TRBD1 or TRBD2 may supply D (5 bases each). Germline CDR1 LGHNA, CDR2 YNFKEQ. Trimming removed 0 bases at V and 3 bases at J, with 12 bases between. The CDR3 spans 15 residues. CDR3 region: CASSQDGAGSYEQYF. The CDR3 DNA reads TGTGCCAGCAGCCAAGACGGCGCAGGGAGCTACGAGCAGTACTTC.

With regard to this clonotype: This may be a read error: a much more frequent sequence differs by one nucleotide. The V and J genes are TRBV5-1 and TRBJ1-4, with a weak D call TRBD1 (6 bases). The germline V gene encodes CDR1 SGHRS and CDR2 YFSETQ. The CDR3 covers 15 residues. The CDR3 region is CVSSLGDNGNEKLFF. DNA of the CDR3: TGCGTCAGCAGCTTGGGGGACAACGGAAATGAAAAACTGTTTTTT.

The chain has TRBV15 and TRBJ2-1; possibly TRBD2 for D (5 bases). CDR3 size: 16 residues. Trimming cost V 0 bases and J 5 bases, with 14 bases left between them. In germline, CDR1 is LNHNV, CDR2 YYDKDF (reference sequence). The DNA for the CDR3 is TGTGCCACCAGCAGAGATGGGTTCAGGCGGGACAATGAGCAGTTCTTC. Translated, it gives CATSRDGFRRDNEQFF.

This chain connects TRBV19 to TRBJ2-3, with TRBD1 as a possible D gene (5 bases). Looked up from germline, CDR1 is LNHDA and CDR2 is SQIVND (reference sequence). The CDR3 contains 16 residues. V lost 6 bases and J lost 2, with 18 bases in between. The CDR3 here is CASRKAQGTPTDTQYF. In DNA, the CDR3 is TGTGCCAGTAGAAAGGCCCAGGGAACACCCACAGATACGCAGTATTTT.

This clonotype was counted at least ten times. The chain recombines TRBV2 with TRBJ1-1; 8 bases fit TRBD1. The CDR3 sequence is 12 residues long. Unmatched junction bases numbered 3, after V lost 4 bases and J lost 8 bases. Germline lookup yields CDR1 SNHLY and CDR2 FYNNEI. The CDR3 is CASSVGDREAFF. The CDR3 nucleotides are TGTGCCAGCAGTGTGGGGGACAGGGAAGCTTTCTTT.

This clonotype came up a few times. The chain is built from TRBV10-2 and TRBJ2-2; no definite D call. The V and J ends lost 6 bases and 3 bases respectively, with 11 bases between them. CDR1 and CDR2 from the germline V gene are WSHSY and SAAADI. The CDR3 spans 14 residues. CDR3 in DNA: TGCGCCAGCAGAGTCCGGGTCGACACCGGGGAGCTGTTTTTT. Translation gives CASRVRVDTGELFF.

This clonotype was seen many times. This chain joins TRBV19 and TRBJ2-7; D gene unclear. CDR1 is LNHDA and CDR2 is SQIVND in the germline V gene (reference sequence). Trimming removed 3 bases from V and 3 bases from J, with 12 bases in between. The CDR3 loop spans 14 amino acids. CDR3: CASSIGGKVYEQYF. CDR3 DNA sequence: TGTGCCAGTAGTATTGGTGGAAAGGTCTACGAGCAGTACTTC. Using reference TRBV19 and TRBJ2-7 for the parts outside the CDR3, the full variable domain is DGGITQSPKYLFRKEGQNVTLSCEQNLNHDAMYWYRQDPGQGLRLIYYSQIVNDFQKGDIAEGYSVSREKKESFPLTVTSAQKNPTAFYLCASSIGGKVYEQYFGPGTRLTVT.

This clonotype was seen only a few times. The rearrangement uses TRBV6-6 and TRBJ1-4; 7 bases align to TRBD1. V was clipped by 6 bases and J by 2 bases; unmatched bases: 9. The CDR3 is made up of 16 amino acids. Germline V gene lookup returns CDR1 MNHNY and CDR2 SVGAGI (reference sequence). The CDR3 protein is CASSPDRASTNEKLFF. The CDR3 nucleotides read TGTGCCAGCAGCCCTGACAGGGCGAGTACTAATGAAAAACTGTTTTTT.

Comments on this clonotype: A much more abundant neighbour one base away suggests this may be a read error. The chain has TRBV12-3 or TRBV12-4 and TRBJ2-7; the match to TRBD2 covers 8 bases. CDR3 length: 14 residues. The V segment lost 5 bases and the J segment 4 bases; nucleotides outside the gene matches: 7. This chain's CDR3 is CASSARGGRYEQYF. In DNA form, the CDR3 reads TGTGCCAGCAGTGCCCGGGGGGGCCGATACGAGCAGTACTTC.

The chain employs TRBV20-1 and TRBJ2-5; 9 bases align to TRBD2. The CDR3 extends over 15 amino acids. CDR1 and CDR2 (germline): DFQATT, SNEGSKA (reference sequence). V lost 3 bases and J lost 5; bases outside the gene matches: 10. CDR3 sequence reads: CSARSGRLGQETQYF. CDR3 coding DNA: TGCAGTGCTAGGAGCGGGAGGTTGGGCCAGGAGACCCAGTACTTC.

The chain couples TRBV15 to TRBJ2-1; no reliable D call. V was shortened by 11 bases and J by 5 bases, with 16 bases between the two germline ends. The CDR3 is 13 residues long. Looked up from germline, CDR1 is LNHNV and CDR2 is YYDKDF (reference sequence). Here the CDR3 reads CAVVNDPNNEQFF. The CDR3 region has the DNA TGTGCCGTTGTTAACGATCCCAACAATGAGCAGTTCTTC.

This chain connects TRBV6-4 to TRBJ1-4; 11 bases fit TRBD1. Trimming at V came to 6 bases and at J to 5 bases, leaving 11 bases not matched to a gene. Germline CDR1 is MRHNA and CDR2 is SNTAGT. This CDR3 is built from 17 residues. As DNA, the CDR3 is TGTGCCAGCAGCTCGTGGACAGGGGGCACCTACAATGAAAAACTGTTTTTT. Amino acids: CASSSWTGGTYNEKLFF.